One sample yielded the 15 T cell receptor beta chains listed below, sequenced in a study of response to subunit inactivated influenza vaccine. TCRdb fed the RT-PCR reads into MiXCR, producing one record per CDR3 protein. Altogether about 650,000 distinct CDR3 sequences are present, approximately 14% being singletons, with the ten largest covering around 10%. The specimen was PBMCs from blood, collected 11 to 12 days after vaccination. The source of these receptors is a man between 45 and 60 years old who received an inactivated influenza vaccine.

This clonotype was picked up a small number of times. V usage is TRBV18 and J usage is TRBJ2-1; 13 nucleotides align to TRBD2. The V gene's germline CDR1 is KGHSH and CDR2 LQKENI. Losses at the gene ends were 3 bases for V and 4 bases for J; bases not matched to a gene: 3. The CDR3 loop spans 16 amino acids. In DNA, the CDR3 is TGTGCCAGCTCACCCGGGACTAGCGGGAATTACAATGAGCAGTTCTTC. Translated, it gives CASSPGTSGNYNEQFF. Looking up the rest from reference TRBV18 and TRBJ2-1 gives the full variable domain: NAGVMQNPRHLVRRRGQEARLRCSPMKGHSHVYWYRQLPEEGLKFMVYLQKENIIDESGMPKERFSAEFPKEGPSILRIQQVVRGDSAAYFCASSPGTSGNYNEQFFGPGTRLTVL.

This chain uses TRBV3-1 with TRBJ2-2; 7 nucleotides align to TRBD2. The germline gives CDR1 LGHDT, CDR2 YNNKEL (reference sequence). This CDR3 is 16 amino acids long. The V and J ends lost 1 base and 4 bases, in that order; junction bases with no gene match: 6. CDR3 bases: TGTGCCAGCAGCCAAGTCGCGGGGGAGGGCACCGGGGAGCTGTTTTTT. It encodes CASSQVAGEGTGELFF.

This chain uses TRBV12-3 or TRBV12-4 with TRBJ1-1; D remains ambiguous. This CDR3 region has 14 residues. Trimming took 5 bases from V and 2 from J, leaving 12 bases between them. The CDR3 region is CASSPPGYNTEAFF. CDR3 bases: TGTGCCAGCAGTCCCCCGGGGTATAACACTGAAGCTTTCTTT.

This clonotype was seen a handful of times. The V gene is TRBV14, the J gene TRBJ2-3; D unclear. Trimming removed 6 bases from V and 8 bases from J, with 12 bases in between. This CDR3 spans 12 amino acids. In germline, CDR1 is SGHDN, CDR2 FVKESK. CDR3 sequence: CASSSDSSTQYF. The CDR3 nucleotides are TGTGCCAGCAGTTCCGACTCTTCTACGCAGTATTTT.

This clonotype is a singleton in its sample. In nucleotides, the CDR3 is TGCAGTGCTTTACAGCGGAATCAGCCCCAGCATTTT. Translation gives CSALQRNQPQHF. The chain links TRBV20-1 to TRBJ1-5, with D uncertain. This CDR3 spans 12 amino acids. V lost 5 bases to trimming and J lost 4 bases, with 9 bases between them. Germline V gene lookup returns CDR1 DFQATT and CDR2 SNEGSKA (reference sequence).

This rearrangement joins TRBV18 to TRBJ2-7, with D perhaps TRBD2 (6 bases). Trimming cost V 0 bases and J 1 base, with 25 bases left between them. CDR1 is KGHSH, CDR2 LQKENI, per germline. The CDR3 totals 20 residues. CDR3 amino acids: CASSPPRAGTEKRLSYEQYF. CDR3 nucleotides: TGTGCCAGCTCACCACCCCGTGCTGGGACTGAGAAGCGACTTTCCTACGAGCAGTACTTC.

The V gene is TRBV3-1, the J gene TRBJ2-1; D assignment may be TRBD1 or TRBD2 (5 bases each). The CDR3 loop spans 15 amino acids. V shed 1 base and J shed 0 bases, with 7 bases lying between them. Per the germline V gene, CDR1 is LGHDT and CDR2 is YNNKEL (reference sequence). As DNA, the CDR3 is TGTGCCAGCAGCCAAGGGGGGTACTCCTACAATGAGCAGTTCTTC. It specifies CASSQGGYSYNEQFF.

This clonotype has just a few counts. The chain joins TRBV2 to TRBJ2-7; D is unclear. Germline V lookup: CDR1 SNHLY, CDR2 FYNNEI. V was shortened by 6 bases and J by 5 bases, with 5 bases between the two germline ends. This CDR3 contains 10 residues. The CDR3 DNA reads as TGTGCCAGCAGACGTGACGAGCAGTACTTC. It is translated as CASRRDEQYF.

The rearrangement joins TRBV11-2 to TRBJ2-3, with D tentatively TRBD2 (6 bases). Trimming removed 3 bases at V and 4 bases at J, with 11 bases between. Germline assignment: CDR1 SGHAT and CDR2 FQNNGV. This CDR3 is built from 14 residues. CDR3 nucleotide sequence: TGTGCCAGCAGCTTCGGAGGGCCGCCAGATACGCAGTATTTT. Its protein is CASSFGGPPDTQYF.

This clonotype showed up many times. The chain has TRBV10-3 and TRBJ2-5; D not certain. Germline assignment: CDR1 ENHRY and CDR2 SYGVKD. V gave up 0 bases and J gave up 4 bases, with 3 bases separating them. The CDR3 spans 12 residues. CDR3 protein: CAISESRETQYF. For the CDR3, the DNA is TGTGCCATCAGTGAGTCTAGAGAGACCCAGTACTTC.

This clonotype was seen a handful of times. This chain uses TRBV4-2 with TRBJ2-1, with TRBD2 matching 10 bases. The CDR3 sequence is 19 residues long. V was pared by 1 base and J by 4 bases, with 13 bases of the junction left unmatched. Germline V lookup: CDR1 LGHNA, CDR2 YNFKEQ. The CDR3 loop reads CASSQGPSLAGVGYNEQFF. As DNA, the CDR3 is TGTGCCAGCAGCCAAGGACCTTCTCTAGCGGGAGTCGGATACAATGAGCAGTTCTTC.

This clonotype was recorded many times. The chain has TRBV4-3 and TRBJ1-2; D unresolved. V gave up 4 bases and J gave up 4 bases, with 28 bases separating them. Per germline, CDR1 LGHNA and CDR2 YSLEER. This CDR3 comprises 19 residues. The CDR3 DNA is TGCGCCAGCAGCCTCAGCGCCCACTCGCCTAGCAGCCGAACCTATGGCTACACCTTC. Amino acids: CASSLSAHSPSSRTYGYTF.

The genes are TRBV7-6 and TRBJ2-2; tentatively, D is TRBD1 (5 bases). V was clipped by 2 bases and J by 5 bases, with 15 bases between them. The CDR3 length is 16 residues. CDR1 and CDR2 (germline): SGHVS, FNYEAQ. The CDR3 spells CASSLNMEGATGELFF. The DNA of the CDR3 is TGTGCCAGCAGCTTAAACATGGAAGGGGCGACCGGGGAGCTGTTTTTT.

The chain employs TRBV29-1 and TRBJ2-5; the match to TRBD2 covers 8 bases. The germline CDR1 and CDR2 sequences are SQVTM and ANQGSEA. J lost 5 bases, V lost 7 bases, and 9 bases had no gene match. The CDR3 covers 13 residues. CDR3: CSGNPSGSETQYF. The DNA of the CDR3 is TGCAGCGGGAACCCCAGCGGGAGCGAGACCCAGTACTTC.

This chain uses TRBV7-2 with TRBJ2-5, with D unclear. V was clipped by 6 bases and J by 5 bases, with 19 bases between them. The CDR3 is 15 residues long. CDR1 is SGHTA and CDR2 is FQGNSA in the germline V gene. CDR3 sequence reads: CASSLRTSLRETQYF. CDR3 bases: TGTGCCAGCAGTCTCAGGACCTCCCTAAGGGAGACCCAGTACTTC.